This TCR beta chain was identified during a study of T cell responses to AZD1222 COVID-19 vaccine. Study overall: Pooled in the analysis were second doses at about 4 or about 12 weeks.

About this clone: Its antigen is as yet unknown.

This CDR3 region has 16 residues. Per the germline V gene, CDR1 is SGHAT and CDR2 is FQNNGV. V dropped 5 bases and J dropped 4 bases, with 19 bases sitting between them. The table came from immunoSEQ multiplex PCR; TCRdb's copy has only in-frame clones and leaves some out. This table holds 95,000 or so clones, over 75% found once. Overall study results and limits: The sample set comprised mostly white British donors with more females, and clonal diversity was possibly underestimated. Seropositivity was recorded at baseline in only a handful of AZD1222 recipients.

The V call is TRBV11-2, the J call TRBJ2-3; TRBD2 is a possible D gene (6 bases). This clonotype was sampled from an adult in good health. Specimen: peripheral blood, collected on day 0 of AZD1222 vaccination. The CDR3 coding sequence is TGTGCCAGCAGCCGGGAGTTGCGGGTGCGGGCAGATACGCAGTATTTT. It translates to CASSRELRVRADTQYF.